This T cell receptor (beta chain) was identified during a study of long-term antiretroviral therapy in people with HIV. Across the whole study: It was about a decade before the 2015 immediate-ART recommendation that the earliest samples were taken.

With respect to this clone: Its antigen remains unknown.

Study results and caveats: Blood, drawn from about 2004 to 2017, may reflect older ART regimens. Although diversity increased after ART, it remained lower than in transplant donor controls.

An immunoSEQ assay, version v3.0, was performed at survey level. Method: immunoSEQ multiplex PCR; TCRdb's copy keeps in-frame clones and lacks some. This table holds around 20,000 clones, approximately 89% found once. The CDR3 length is 15 residues. V was clipped by 4 bases and J by 4 bases, with 17 bases between them. Germline CDR1 and CDR2: SGHRS and YFSETQ. The rearrangement links TRBV5-1 to TRBJ1-2; possibly TRBD1 for D (5 bases). The sequences come from unsorted PBMCs, collected 2.6 years after starting antiretroviral therapy. This receptor was taken from a woman aged 50 to 60 with HIV. CDR3 nucleotide sequence: TGCGCCAGCAGCCCCCCCGGGGCAGGGTCCTATGGCTACACCTTC. Its translation: CASSPPGAGSYGYTF.